This TCR beta chain was recovered during a study of T cells expressing NK-cell markers. The wider study: Within the sequenced cohort of eight donors, seven exhibited HCMV seropositivity and one was seronegative.

Making the TCR beta cDNA relied on 5'RACE template switching with UMIs. TCRdb reworked the 5' RACE reads into one entry per CDR3 protein, no DNA. The listing contains 300,000 to 450,000 distinct CDR3 sequences. Study-level findings and limits: NKG2C+ dominant clonotype frequencies in about 6 donors were about 1.0-8% of CD8+ T cells. Unclear, still, was the HCMV specificity of the expanded NKG2C+ T cell clones.

Concerning this clonotype itself: The antigen is not known.

CDR1 is MNHEY, CDR2 SVGEGT, per germline. This CDR3 region has 14 residues. V gene TRBV6-2 or TRBV6-3 combines with J gene TRBJ2-1; the TCRdb call, TRBD1, lacks DNA for checking. Sequenced: blood T cells: a sorted CD56 or NKG2C T cell subset, CD4+ or CD8+ T cells, or bulk PBMC T cells (not recorded which). This TCR derives from a man aged 18-75 years in good health. The chain's CDR3 is CASIRDRVNNEQFF.